This passage covers 16 T cell receptor beta chains from one sample sequenced in a study of cytomegalovirus exposure and HLA in healthy donors. The PCR used 60 Vbeta and 13 Jbeta primers. TCRdb keeps only in-frame clones here, not all; method: immunoSEQ multiplex PCR. The table has 150,000 to 200,000 clones, around 72% seen once. Sequencing used PBMCs. The source of these receptors is a woman in her forties or fifties in good health and CMV-seropositive.

V usage is TRBV6-5 and J usage is TRBJ2-6; no clear D gene. Germline values: CDR1 MNHEY, CDR2 SVGAGI. V gave up 3 bases and J gave up 0 bases, with 3 bases separating them. The CDR3 covers 14 residues. The CDR3 bases are TGTGCCAGCAGTTATAGCTCTGGGGCCAACGTCCTGACTTTC. Translated: CASSYSSGANVLTF.

The gene calls are TRBV7-2 and TRBJ2-5; D may be TRBD2 (5 bases). With 1 base removed from V and 5 bases from J, the gap between germline ends came to 14 bases. Germline V CDR1 and CDR2: SGHTA, FQGNSA. CDR3 size: 15 residues. This CDR3 reads CASSLGAGIGETQYF. CDR3 bases: TGTGCCAGCAGCTTAGGCGCCGGGATAGGGGAGACCCAGTACTTC. Full variable domain (missing parts from reference TRBV7-2 and TRBJ2-5): GAGVSQSPSNKVTEKGKDVELRCDPISGHTALYWYRQSLGQGLEFLIYFQGNSAPDKSGLPSDRFSAERTGGSVSTLTIQRTQQEDSAVYLCASSLGAGIGETQYFGPGTRLLVL.

This clone was counted only a few times. This rearrangement joins TRBV6-6 to TRBJ2-4, with D possibly matching TRBD1 (6 bases). CDR3 size: 16 residues. Germline lookup yields CDR1 MNHNY and CDR2 SVGAGI (reference sequence). V dropped 6 bases and J dropped 0 bases, with 15 bases sitting between them. In DNA, the CDR3 is TGTGCCAGCAGCCACCTCCAGGGGCTAGCCAAAAACATTCAGTACTTC. Its translation: CASSHLQGLAKNIQYF.

V and J are TRBV5-1 and TRBJ2-1, with TRBD2 matching 12 bases. The CDR3 is 14 residues long. V gave up 8 bases and J gave up 6 bases; unmatched junction bases: 6. CDR1 SGHRS and CDR2 YFSETQ come from the germline V gene. The CDR3 DNA reads TGCGCCAGTAAGACTAGCGGGGGACTCAATGAGCAGTTCTTC. Translated: CASKTSGGLNEQFF.

This clone showed up just a few times. V is TRBV29-1 and J is TRBJ2-3, with D possibly being TRBD1 (5 bases). In germline, CDR1 is SQVTM, CDR2 ANQGSEA. The ends were cut back, 8 bases at V and 1 base at J, with 13 bases in the middle. The CDR3 is 13 amino acids. CDR3 sequence reads: CSLQEGGTDTQYF. The CDR3 DNA reads as TGCAGCTTACAAGAAGGGGGCACAGATACGCAGTATTTT.

The chain joins TRBV13 to TRBJ2-1; TRBD1 agrees at 7 bases. The CDR3 extends over 14 amino acids. The V gene's germline CDR1 is PRHDT and CDR2 FYEKMQ (reference sequence). The trim removed 4 bases at V and 6 bases at J, leaving 6 bases unmatched. For the CDR3, the DNA is TGTGCCAGCAGCTCGGGGACAGCTATCAATGAGCAGTTCTTC. Encoded protein: CASSSGTAINEQFF.

The CDR3 spells CASSYSGQGSYEQYF. CDR3 bases: TGTGCCAGCAGTTACTCGGGACAGGGTTCCTACGAGCAGTACTTC. The chain employs TRBV6-6 and TRBJ2-7; 9 bases fit TRBD1. This CDR3 contains 15 residues. Germline V lookup: CDR1 MNHNY, CDR2 SVGAGI (reference sequence). The V segment lost 0 bases and the J segment 1 base; nucleotides outside the gene matches: 1.

This chain links TRBV30 with TRBJ1-5; TRBD1 matches 12 bases. With V trimmed by 4 bases and J by 2 bases, 9 bases remained unmatched. The CDR3 spans 17 residues. Germline V lookup: CDR1 GTSNPN, CDR2 SVGIG (reference sequence). CDR3 sequence (DNA): TGTGCCTGGAACCAAGGGACAGGGGGCAGTGGCAATCAGCCCCAGCATTTT. Translation: CAWNQGTGGSGNQPQHF.

The sample holds a few counts of this clone. The chain combines TRBV6-6 with TRBJ1-5; 9 bases align to TRBD1. Looked up from germline, CDR1 is MNHNY and CDR2 is SVGAGI (reference sequence). This CDR3 contains 13 residues. V shed 8 bases, J shed 1 base, and the junction held 0 bases outside the gene matches. CDR3 protein: CASDRGSNQPQHF. In DNA form, the CDR3 reads TGTGCCAGCGACAGGGGGAGCAATCAGCCCCAGCATTTT.

This clone was recorded a few times. The chain carries TRBV7-3 and TRBJ2-1, with 10 bases identical to TRBD2. This CDR3 is built from 15 residues. J lost 3 bases, V lost 2 bases, and 1 base had no gene match. CDR1 is SGHTA and CDR2 is FQGTGA in the germline V gene. CDR3 protein: CASSLLAGDYNEQFF. CDR3 sequence (DNA): TGTGCCAGCAGCTTACTAGCGGGAGACTACAATGAGCAGTTCTTC.

The chain recombines TRBV9 with TRBJ2-2, with 7 bases identical to TRBD1. Trimming at V came to 2 bases and at J to 7 bases, leaving 14 bases not matched to a gene. The CDR3 runs 17 residues. In germline, CDR1 is SGDLS, CDR2 YYNGEE. The CDR3 region is CASSVSGTGDGNGELFF. The CDR3 DNA is TGTGCCAGCAGCGTTTCCGGCACAGGGGATGGGAACGGGGAGCTGTTTTTT.

The J gene is TRBJ2-7, the V gene TRBV6-5; possible D gene TRBD1, 5 bases. Germline CDR1 and CDR2: MNHEY and SVGAGI. This CDR3 has 11 amino acids. Trimming removed 4 bases from V and 5 bases from J, with 6 bases in between. The CDR3 spells CASSWGDEQYF. CDR3 sequence (DNA): TGTGCCAGCAGTTGGGGCGACGAGCAGTACTTC.

V and J are TRBV6-1 and TRBJ1-2, with no clear D. This CDR3 has 14 residues. Trimming stripped 0 bases from V and 6 bases from J, with 11 bases between. Germline CDR1 reads MNHNS; CDR2 reads SASEGT. The CDR3: CASSEARTNHGYTF. CDR3 sequence (DNA): TGTGCCAGCAGTGAAGCGCGAACGAATCATGGCTACACCTTC.

The rearrangement links TRBV28 to TRBJ1-4; 7 bases map to TRBD1. The V and J ends lost 4 bases and 7 bases, in that order; junction bases with no gene match: 9. Per the germline V gene, CDR1 is MDHEN and CDR2 is SYDVKM. This CDR3 spans 15 amino acids. For the CDR3, the DNA is TGTGCCAGCAGTTACTCCCAGGGGGGCAGTGAAAAACTGTTTTTT. Protein sequence: CASSYSQGGSEKLFF.

A few counts support this clone. An end of the junction differs from the germline gene, which may be a read error. The V call is TRBV30, the J call TRBJ2-7; 9 positions agree with TRBD1. CDR3 length: 11 residues. Germline V gene sequence: CDR1 GTSNPN, CDR2 SVGIG (reference sequence). The CDR3, as DNA: TGTGCCTGGAGCACCGGGACAGGGCGGAACTTC. This gives the protein CAWSTGTGRNF.

V and J are TRBV10-3 and TRBJ2-7; weak D call: TRBD1 (5 bases). V lost 4 bases and J lost 0, with 16 bases in between. There are 16 residues in the CDR3. Germline V gene data show CDR1 as ENHRY and CDR2 as SYGVKD. The CDR3 spells CAISASRGAGSYEQYF. In DNA form, the CDR3 reads TGTGCCATCAGTGCTAGTCGTGGGGCAGGCTCCTACGAGCAGTACTTC.